Here is one T cell receptor (beta chain) with its context. The treatment here: some 20 received Ad26.COV2.S at low or high dose, single or two shots; about 5 received placebo; per-sample allocation not given. Following the first vaccine or placebo injection, samples were taken on day 63. In the vaccine, an Ad26 vector expressed the SARS-CoV-2 spike of the Wuhan strain. The data were taken from a study of Ad26.COV2.S vaccination and SARS-CoV-2 variants. The table came from immunoSEQ multiplex PCR; TCRdb's copy has only in-frame clones and leaves some out. Of around 250,000 clones in the sample, around 88% were seen once. Germline V CDR1 and CDR2: SGHTA, FQGTGA. CDR3 length: 14 residues. Between the trimmed V and J ends, which lost 4 bases and 5 bases, there was a span of 14 bases.

The sequence derives from a person aged 18-65 years who received the Ad26.COV2.S COVID-19 vaccine or a placebo. The gene calls are TRBV7-3 and TRBJ2-5; D uncertain. The sample was peripheral blood, taken in a trial of Ad26.COV2.S vaccine versus placebo. The CDR3: CASSSAGPGETQYF. The CDR3 DNA follows: TGTGCCAGCAGCTCGGCCGGACCCGGGGAGACCCAGTACTTC.